This T cell receptor beta chain emerged from a study of shared clonotypes between healthy human individuals. Study-level results: The sampled material consisted only of blood, and tissue repertoires are likely to differ.

A note on this clone: The antigen is not known.

Sorted-subset replicate PCRs used 150 to 250 ng of genomic DNA. This amount corresponded to some 30,000 T cell genomes. TCRdb's table, derived via immunoSEQ multiplex PCR, lists solely in-frame clones and lacks some. The data contain roughly 720,000 clones, roughly 91% of them singletons. Trimming at V came to 1 base and at J to 4 bases, leaving 5 bases not matched to a gene. Germline CDR1 MNHNY, CDR2 SVGAGI (reference sequence). The CDR3 runs 15 residues. Sequenced sample: memory CD8+ T cells from PBMCs. Subset: CD45RO+ cells pooled with CCR7-negative TemRA cells. This sequence was found in a man in his late teens or twenties in good health. Some clones in this sample may be carry-over from other donors' samples. The chain carries TRBV6-6 and TRBJ2-7; 9 bases agree with TRBD1. The CDR3 here is CASSYLGTGKYEQYF. The CDR3, as DNA: TGTGCCAGCAGTTACTTAGGGACAGGGAAATACGAGCAGTACTTC.